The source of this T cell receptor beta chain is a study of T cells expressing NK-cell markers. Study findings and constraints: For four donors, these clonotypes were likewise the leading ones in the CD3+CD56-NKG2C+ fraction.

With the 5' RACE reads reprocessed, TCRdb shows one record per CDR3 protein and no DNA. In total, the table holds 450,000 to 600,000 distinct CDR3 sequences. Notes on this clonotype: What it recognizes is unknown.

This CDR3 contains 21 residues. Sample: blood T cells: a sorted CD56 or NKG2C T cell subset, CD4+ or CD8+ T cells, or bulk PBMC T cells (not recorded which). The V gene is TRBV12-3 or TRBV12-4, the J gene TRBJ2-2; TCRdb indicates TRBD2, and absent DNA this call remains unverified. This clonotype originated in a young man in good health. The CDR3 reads CASSLFLRSMGPSTAPGELFF.